The present entry profiles one T cell receptor beta chain with its context. PCR employed 60 Vbeta and 13 Jbeta primers. TCRdb's copy holds only in-frame clones and misses some; the assay was immunoSEQ multiplex PCR. The sample yields about 160,000 clones, around 78% seen once. This sample stems from a study of cytomegalovirus exposure and HLA in healthy donors. V shed 4 bases, J shed 1 base, and the junction held 1 base outside the gene matches. This CDR3 contains 15 residues. Germline V gene data show CDR1 as LGHNA and CDR2 as YNFKEQ. The chain joins TRBV4-2 to TRBJ1-5, with 10 bases matching TRBD1. This TCR was sampled from a woman aged 40 to 50 in good health and CMV-seronegative. Sequencing was carried out using PBMCs. CDR3 loop: CASSPGQGSNQPQHF. DNA for the CDR3: TGTGCCAGCAGCCCGGGACAGGGGAGCAATCAGCCCCAGCATTTT.